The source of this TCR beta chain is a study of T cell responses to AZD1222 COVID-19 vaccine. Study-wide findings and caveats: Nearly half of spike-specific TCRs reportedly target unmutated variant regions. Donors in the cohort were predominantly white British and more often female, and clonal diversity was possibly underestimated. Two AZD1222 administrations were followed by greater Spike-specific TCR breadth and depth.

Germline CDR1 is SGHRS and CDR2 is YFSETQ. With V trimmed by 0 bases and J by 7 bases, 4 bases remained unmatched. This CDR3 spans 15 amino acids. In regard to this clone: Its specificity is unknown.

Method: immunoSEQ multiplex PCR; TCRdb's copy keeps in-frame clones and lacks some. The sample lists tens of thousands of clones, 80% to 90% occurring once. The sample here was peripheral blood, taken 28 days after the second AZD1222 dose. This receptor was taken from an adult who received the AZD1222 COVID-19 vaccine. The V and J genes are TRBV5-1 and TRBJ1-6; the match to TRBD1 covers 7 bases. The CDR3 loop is CASSLETGWNSPLHF. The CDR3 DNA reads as TGCGCCAGCAGCTTGGAGACAGGGTGGAATTCACCCCTCCACTTT.